Included here is one T cell receptor beta chain sequence, with context. This entry comes from a study of T cell changes during pregnancy in multiple sclerosis. The V end lost 5 bases, the J end lost 3 bases, and 16 bases lay between the germline ends. This CDR3 has 15 residues. CDR1 is SGHTA, CDR2 FQGNSA, per germline. TCRdb keeps only in-frame clones here, not all; method: immunoSEQ multiplex PCR. The sample yields 69,000 or so clones, 91% seen once. This receptor was obtained from a female donor in good health, enrolled as a control in a pregnancy study. Sequenced here: CD4+ T cells from peripheral blood mononuclear cells, sampled in the third trimester of pregnancy. The genes are TRBV7-2 and TRBJ1-1; tentative D call: TRBD1 (6 bases). CDR3 protein: CASSGGGGPHTEAFF. The DNA of the CDR3 is TGTGCCAGCAGCGGGGGCGGGGGGCCTCACACTGAAGCTTTCTTT.